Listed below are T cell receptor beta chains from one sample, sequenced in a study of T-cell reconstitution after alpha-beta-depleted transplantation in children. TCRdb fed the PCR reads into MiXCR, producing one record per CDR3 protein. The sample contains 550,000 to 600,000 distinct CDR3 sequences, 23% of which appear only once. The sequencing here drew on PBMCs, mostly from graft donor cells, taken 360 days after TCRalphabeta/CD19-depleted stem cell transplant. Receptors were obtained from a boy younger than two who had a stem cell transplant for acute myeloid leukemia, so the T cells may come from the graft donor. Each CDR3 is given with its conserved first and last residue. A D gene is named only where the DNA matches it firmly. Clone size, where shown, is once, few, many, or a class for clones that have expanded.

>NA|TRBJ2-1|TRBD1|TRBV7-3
TGTGCCAGCAGCCGTGAGGGACAGATACACAATGAGCAGTTCTTC
CASSREGQIHNEQFF
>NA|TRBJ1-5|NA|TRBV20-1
TGCAGTGCTAGAGGCAGGGACTATCAGCCCCAGCTTTTT
CSARGRDYQPQLF
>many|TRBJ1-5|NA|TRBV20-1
TGCAGTGCTAGAGCTATGCGGGGCGGGAGGCCCCAGCATTTT
CSARAMRGGRPQHF
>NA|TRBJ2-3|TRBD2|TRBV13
TGTGCCAGCAGCTACGGACTAGCGGGGGCCCGGTTTACAGATACGCAGTATTTT
CASSYGLAGARFTDTQYF
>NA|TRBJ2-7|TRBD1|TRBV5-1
TGCGCCAGCAGCAGGGACAGGGCTGCCTACGAGCAGTACTTC
CASSRDRAAYEQYF
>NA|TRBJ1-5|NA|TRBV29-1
TGCAGCGTTGTCCTCACAGATCATCAGCCCCAGCATTTT
CSVVLTDHQPQHF
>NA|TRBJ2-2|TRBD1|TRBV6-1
TGTGCCAGTAAACAAAACAGGGGGCGCACCGGGGAGCTGTTTTTT
CASKQNRGRTGELFF
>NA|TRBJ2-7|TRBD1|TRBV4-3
TGCGCCAGCAGCCAAGAGTTTAACAGGGGCCACGAGCAGTACTTC
CASSQEFNRGHEQYF
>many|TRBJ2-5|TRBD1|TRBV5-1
TGCGCCAGCAGCAACAGGGGGGACGCGGATATACAGTACTTC
CASSNRGDADIQYF
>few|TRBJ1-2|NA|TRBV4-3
TGCGCCAGCAGCCAAATGGGGGAGGGGCTTCATGGCTACACCTTC
CASSQMGEGLHGYTF
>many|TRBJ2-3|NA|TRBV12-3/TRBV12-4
TGTGCCAGCAGGGGCTCTCCGGGACTCCACCCAGGGGGCACAGATACGCAGTATTTT
CASRGSPGLHPGGTDTQYF
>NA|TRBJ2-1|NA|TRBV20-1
TGCAGTGCTAGCTCAGGGGGGGCGCCCTACAATGAGCAGTTCTTC
CSASSGGAPYNEQFF
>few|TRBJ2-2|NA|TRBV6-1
TGTGCCAGCAGTACCCACAGGGCCTCCGGGGAGCTGTTTTTT
CASSTHRASGELFF
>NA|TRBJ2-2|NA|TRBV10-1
TGCGCCAGCAGTGAGTCGAGGGGCTCGGCCGGGGAGCTGTTTTTT
CASSESRGSAGELFF
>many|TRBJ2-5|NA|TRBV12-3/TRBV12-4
TGTGCCAGCAGTGAAGGGGGTGCAAGGAAGACCCAGTACTTC
CASSEGGARKTQYF
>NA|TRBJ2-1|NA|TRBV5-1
TGCGCCAGCGTACCGCTCGGGGCCAATGAGCAGTTCTTC
CASVPLGANEQFF
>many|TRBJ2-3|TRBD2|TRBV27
TGTGCCAGCAGTTTGGAAAAAGGACTAGCGGGTCGTGCAGATACGCAGTATTTT
CASSLEKGLAGRADTQYF
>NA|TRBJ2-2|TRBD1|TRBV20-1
TGCAGTGCTAGGACGGGACAGGGGGCCCAGAACACCGGGGAGCTGTTTTTT
CSARTGQGAQNTGELFF
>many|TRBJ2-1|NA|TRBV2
TGTGCCAGCGGGGCAGGCTACTACAATGAGCAGTTCTTC
CASGAGYYNEQFF
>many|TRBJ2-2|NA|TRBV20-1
TGCAGTGCTTACAGGGAATGGGCCGGGGAGCTGTTTTTT
CSAYREWAGELFF
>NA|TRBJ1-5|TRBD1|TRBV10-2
TGCGCCAGCAGTAGGACAGGGAAGGGCGCGATTAGCAATCAGCCCCAGCATTTT
CASSRTGKGAISNQPQHF
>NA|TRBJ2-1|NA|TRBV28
TGTGCCAGCAGTTTCCGGGGGACGAGGGAGCAGTTCTTC
CASSFRGTREQFF
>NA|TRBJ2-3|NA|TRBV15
TGTGCCACCAGCAGAGATCACAGTGGAACTAGCACAGATACGCAGTATTTT
CATSRDHSGTSTDTQYF
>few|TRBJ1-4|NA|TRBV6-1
TGTGCCAGCAGTGAGGGGGCAACTAATGAAAAACTGTTTTTT
CASSEGATNEKLFF
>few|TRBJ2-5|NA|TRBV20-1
TGCAGTGCTAGTCCAGGAGGGGCGGAGACCCAGTACTTC
CSASPGGAETQYF
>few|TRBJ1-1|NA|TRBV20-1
TGCAGTGCTAGTGAAGAACTGAACACTGAAGCTTTCTTT
CSASEELNTEAFF
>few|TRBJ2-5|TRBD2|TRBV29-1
TGCAGCGTTAATCGCGGGACTAGCGGGGGACCCAAAGAGACCCAGTACTTC
CSVNRGTSGGPKETQYF
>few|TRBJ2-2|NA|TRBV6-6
TGTGCCAGCAGTACAGGGTACACCGGGGAGCTGTTTTTT
CASSTGYTGELFF
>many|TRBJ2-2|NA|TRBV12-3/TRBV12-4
TGTGCCAGCAGTTTATCGCCCACGGGGGCCGGGGAGCTGTTTTTT
CASSLSPTGAGELFF